This entry describes one T cell receptor (beta chain). This clone came up a few times. Its target antigen remains unknown. Base qualities are not at hand, and no much larger clone is one base apart. V is cut by 1 base and J by 0 bases, and the space between the germline ends is 18 bases. The germline V gene specifies MGHRA as CDR1 and YSYEKL as CDR2. Including the terminal cysteine and phenylalanine, the CDR3 comprises 18 residues. The sequence is cut down to CDR3 DNA, 54 bases in frame from base 1. The data derive from a study of OX40 agonist ivuxolimab in advanced cancers. With regard to the full study: Ivuxolimab was a fully human IgG2 agonistic monoclonal antibody targeting the costimulatory receptor OX40 (CD134). Partial responses were achieved by three dose-escalation patients, of whom one had hepatocellular carcinoma and two had cutaneous melanoma. The dose-escalation cohort was 80% to 90% male with a mean age of approximately 60 years, ranging from about 23 to 85. Prior anti-PD-1, anti-PD-L1 or anti-CTLA-4 therapy was permitted, and approximately 40% of dose-escalation patients had received checkpoint inhibitors. The point of sequencing TCRbeta in the periphery was to test whether ivuxolimab changed TCR sequence diversity and drove clonal T-cell expansion. The paper reports the monotherapy dose-escalation portion (N ≈ 50 patients) of the phase I ivuxolimab trial. Of the approximately 54 patients in dose escalation, approximately 20 had hepatocellular carcinoma, roughly 15 had melanoma, 9 had renal cell carcinoma and 9 had head and neck cancer. Intravenous ivuxolimab was administered to patients every 2 weeks at six dose levels: 0.01, 0.1, 0.3, 1.5, 3 and 10 mg/kg. Here is what the overall study found, with its caveats: The antigen specificity of the clonally expanded peripheral T cells was not determined. Clonal expansion of both CD4+ and CD8+ blood T cells was observed from baseline to week 6 at doses 0.1 to 3.0 mg/kg. Partial responders in the 0.1-3.0 mg/kg groups had among the lowest normalized peripheral clonal expansion, especially among CD8+ T cells. After ivuxolimab, CD8+ T cells had more expanded clones than CD4+ T cells on average. Low levels of normalized T-cell clonal expansion were also seen in some patients who did not respond.

For sequencing of the TCRbeta CDR3 region, genomic DNA was extracted from the sorted cells. TCRbeta CDR3 regions were sequenced using the immunoSEQ Assay. As stored in TCRdb, this immuneACCESS dataset retains in-frame rearrangements with V and J assigned. A fraction of the clones does not appear; measured against another copy, unresolved V genes explain less than half of the discrepancy, and the remainder lacks a known reason. The sample profile shows 70,000 or so clones; about 83% of them were found once. Nearly 0.8% of the sample lies in the top ten. Patients with a history of autoimmune disease or receiving systemic immunosuppression were excluded from the trial. Peripheral blood for TCR sequencing was drawn from every dose cohort at baseline, at cycle 4 day 1 and at cycle 7 day 1. The samples were taken from a phase I, first-in-human, multicenter, open-label dose-escalation trial of ivuxolimab. Adults with locally advanced or metastatic head and neck squamous cell, hepatocellular, melanoma or renal cell carcinoma were enrolled in the trial. Before TCR sequencing, CD4+ T cells and CD8+ T cells from peripheral blood were sorted into separate populations.

Sequencing was performed on CD4+ or CD8+ T cells sorted from blood, taken in a trial of the OX40 agonist ivuxolimab. This clonotype was obtained from an adult with an advanced solid tumor such as melanoma, head and neck, liver or kidney cancer. The chain links TRBV4-1 with TRBJ1-1; no D gene call is confident. The CDR3 sequence is CASSQGILSRQMNTEAFF. The nucleotide sequence is given as TGCGCCAGCAGCCAAGGGATCCTAAGTAGGCAGATGAACACTGAAGCTTTCTTT.